What follows are 17 T cell receptor beta chains derived from one specimen sequenced in a study of blood T cell repertoires in COVID-19. Repertoires were generated with immunoSEQ multiplex PCR, while TCRdb's copy carries only in-frame clones and drops some. Of about 140,000 clones listed, around four fifths were seen once; the top ten hold 1.6%. The source material was peripheral blood. The receptors were sampled from a human donor in a cohort sampled during active COVID-19.

The gene calls are TRBV28 and TRBJ1-4; 8 positions match TRBD1. V shed 10 bases and J 0 bases; nucleotides not matched to a gene: 4. Germline lookup yields CDR1 MDHEN and CDR2 SYDVKM. This CDR3 spans 14 amino acids. The CDR3 is CAIPDRATNEKLFF. As DNA, the CDR3 is TGTGCCATCCCGGACAGGGCAACTAATGAAAAACTGTTTTTT.

This chain links TRBV7-2 with TRBJ1-2; 9 bases align to TRBD1. The CDR3 sequence is 17 residues long. The V gene's germline CDR1 is SGHTA and CDR2 FQGNSA. V was pared by 0 bases and J by 7 bases, with 12 bases of the junction left unmatched. Here the CDR3 reads CASSLAPLTGGIGGYTF. The CDR3 nucleotides read TGTGCCAGCAGCTTAGCCCCCCTTACAGGGGGCATCGGTGGCTACACCTTC.

The chain combines TRBV24-1 with TRBJ1-1; TRBD1 is a possible D gene (6 bases). From germline, CDR1 is KGHDR and CDR2 SFDVKD. The CDR3 covers 15 residues. The V gene lost 1 base and the J gene lost 1 base, with 9 bases spanning the gap. The DNA for the CDR3 is TGTGCCACCAGTGATTTCAACAGGGAGAACACTGAAGCTTTCTTT. Translation: CATSDFNRENTEAFF.

The chain employs TRBV18 and TRBJ1-1; 8 bases line up with TRBD1. The V segment lost 6 bases and the J segment 6 bases; nucleotides outside the gene matches: 12. Germline CDR1 KGHSH, CDR2 LQKENI. The CDR3 is 15 residues long. Here the CDR3 reads CASSLRQGFESEAFF. DNA of the CDR3: TGTGCCAGCTCCCTACGACAGGGGTTCGAATCTGAAGCTTTCTTT.

The chain has TRBV4-1 and TRBJ1-4; 7 bases are a match to TRBD1. Germline values: CDR1 MGHRA, CDR2 YSYEKL. The CDR3 has 18 residues. Losses at the gene ends were 4 bases for V and 0 bases for J; bases not matched to a gene: 11. Here the CDR3 reads CASSPSGQLLATNEKLFF. In nucleotides, the CDR3 is TGCGCCAGCAGCCCATCGGGACAGTTACTTGCAACTAATGAAAAACTGTTTTTT.

This clone was seen more than once but under ten times. The rearrangement joins TRBV4-1 to TRBJ2-7; D may be TRBD1 (6 bases). The germline V gene has CDR1 MGHRA and CDR2 YSYEKL. The germline V and J ends were trimmed by 1 base and 2 bases, with 9 bases remaining between them. The CDR3 is 14 residues long. CDR3 amino acids: CASSQGRTAYEQYF. The CDR3 nucleotides are TGCGCCAGCAGCCAAGGCCGGACAGCCTACGAGCAGTACTTC.

V is TRBV28 and J is TRBJ2-1; D possibly corresponds to TRBD2 (5 bases). This CDR3 is built from 15 residues. V gave up 3 bases and J gave up 0 bases, with 9 bases separating them. Germline assignment: CDR1 MDHEN and CDR2 SYDVKM. The CDR3 loop reads CASSFVGSSYNEQFF. The DNA for the CDR3 is TGTGCCAGCAGTTTCGTTGGGAGCTCCTACAATGAGCAGTTCTTC.

The chain has TRBV7-2 and TRBJ2-2; D may be TRBD1 (6 bases). In germline, CDR1 is SGHTA, CDR2 FQGNSA. V lost 6 bases and J 1 base, leaving 9 bases between the germline ends. The CDR3 length is 14 residues. CDR3 coding DNA: TGTGCCAGCAGGCCGGGACAGAACACCGGGGAGCTGTTTTTT. It yields the protein CASRPGQNTGELFF.

This chain uses TRBV10-1 with TRBJ1-1, with D tentatively TRBD1 (5 bases). Trimming stripped 8 bases from V and 4 bases from J, with 17 bases between. Looked up from germline, CDR1 is WNHNN and CDR2 is SYGVQD (reference sequence). This CDR3 has 14 amino acids. The CDR3 DNA is TGCGCCAGCCTCCCCGGGGGGGGAGCCACTGAAGCTTTCTTT. Its translation: CASLPGGGATEAFF.

The J gene is TRBJ1-5, the V gene TRBV7-9, with 9 bases matching TRBD1. The CDR3 is 16 amino acids. The germline V gene encodes CDR1 SEHNR and CDR2 FQNEAQ (reference sequence). V shed 5 bases and J 7 bases; nucleotides not matched to a gene: 12. The CDR3 region is CASSGGDRGGWQPQHF. The CDR3 DNA sequence: TGTGCCAGCAGCGGGGGCGACAGGGGGGGCTGGCAGCCCCAGCATTTT.

This chain links TRBV7-9 with TRBJ1-1, with 9 nucleotides matching TRBD1. The V segment lost 3 bases and the J segment 6 bases; nucleotides outside the gene matches: 8. This CDR3 contains 15 residues. Germline V CDR1 and CDR2: SEHNR, FQNEAQ (reference sequence). This CDR3 reads CASSFWTGELPEAFF. The CDR3 coding sequence is TGTGCCAGCAGCTTCTGGACAGGGGAGTTGCCTGAAGCTTTCTTT.

The rearrangement links TRBV18 to TRBJ2-2; a weak D match, TRBD2 (5 bases). The V end was cut by 0 bases, the J end by 1 base, with 6 bases between. This CDR3 is 15 amino acids long. CDR1 is KGHSH and CDR2 is LQKENI in the germline V gene. CDR3 loop: CASSPPAGNTGELFF. The CDR3 DNA reads TGTGCCAGCTCACCACCGGCGGGGAACACCGGGGAGCTGTTTTTT.

This clone was seen only once. The chain is built from TRBV19 and TRBJ2-1; maybe TRBD2 (6 bases). The germline gives CDR1 LNHDA, CDR2 SQIVND (reference sequence). Deletions cut 3 bases from V and 0 bases from J, with 15 bases between. This CDR3 has 17 residues. For the CDR3, the DNA is TGTGCCAGTAGTATCGGGGGTCGCTTACTCTCCTACAATGAGCAGTTCTTC. As protein: CASSIGGRLLSYNEQFF. Full variable domain (missing parts from reference TRBV19 and TRBJ2-1): DGGITQSPKYLFRKEGQNVTLSCEQNLNHDAMYWYRQDPGQGLRLIYYSQIVNDFQKGDIAEGYSVSREKKESFPLTVTSAQKNPTAFYLCASSIGGRLLSYNEQFFGPGTRLTVL.

V and J are TRBV19 and TRBJ2-3; the D gene is possibly TRBD2 (6 bases). This CDR3 is built from 13 residues. V gave up 6 bases and J gave up 1 base, with 8 bases separating them. In germline, CDR1 is LNHDA, CDR2 SQIVND (reference sequence). The CDR3 DNA follows: TGTGCCAGTAGGGCTAGCGGCACAGATACGCAGTATTTT. This sequence encodes CASRASGTDTQYF.

J is TRBJ2-7 and V is TRBV7-8; 8 nucleotides line up with TRBD1. Looked up from germline, CDR1 is SGHVS and CDR2 is FQNEAQ. The CDR3 has 17 residues. V trimming: 1 base; J trimming: 2 bases; junction bases outside the gene matches: 10. CDR3 in amino acids: CASSLGSTGVTAYEQYF. As DNA, the CDR3 is TGTGCCAGCAGCTTAGGATCGACAGGGGTCACCGCCTACGAGCAGTACTTC.

The V and J genes are TRBV6-6 and TRBJ2-7, with D perhaps matching TRBD1 (5 bases). The CDR3 is 14 residues long. The germline V gene encodes CDR1 MNHNY and CDR2 SVGAGI (reference sequence). The V and J ends lost 6 bases and 6 bases respectively, with 18 bases between them. CDR3 in amino acids: CASSPLLQGGEQYF. In nucleotides, the CDR3 is TGTGCCAGCAGCCCCCTCCTGCAGGGTGGCGAGCAGTACTTC.

The chain links TRBV30 to TRBJ1-6; tentatively, D is TRBD1 (6 bases). Germline loops: CDR1 GTSNPN, CDR2 SVGIG (reference sequence). Trimming took off 8 bases at V and 9 bases at J, with 17 bases between the two ends. This CDR3 has 13 residues. The CDR3 nucleotides read TGTGCCGCCCAGGGGAGTCCGTCTTCACCCCTCCACTTT. Its protein product is CAAQGSPSSPLHF.